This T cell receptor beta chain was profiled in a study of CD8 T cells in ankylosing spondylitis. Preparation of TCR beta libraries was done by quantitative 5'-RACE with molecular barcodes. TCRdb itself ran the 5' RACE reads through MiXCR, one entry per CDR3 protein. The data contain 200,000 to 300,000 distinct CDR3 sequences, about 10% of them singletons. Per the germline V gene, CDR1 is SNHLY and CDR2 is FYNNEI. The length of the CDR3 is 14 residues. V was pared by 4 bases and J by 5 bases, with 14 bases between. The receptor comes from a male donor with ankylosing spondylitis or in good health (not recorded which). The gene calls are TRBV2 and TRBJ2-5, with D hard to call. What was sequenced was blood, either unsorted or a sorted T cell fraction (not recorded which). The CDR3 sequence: CASSATGAWETQYF. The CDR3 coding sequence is TGTGCCAGCAGTGCGACCGGCGCTTGGGAGACCCAGTACTTC.